These 10 T cell receptor beta chains were sequenced from one sample in a study of cytomegalovirus exposure and HLA in healthy donors. The PCR made use of 60 Vbeta and 13 Jbeta primers. Assay: immunoSEQ multiplex PCR; the TCRdb copy retains only in-frame clones and omits some. The sample holds fewer than 200,000 clones, 70% to 85% seen once. The sequenced sample consisted of PBMCs. The receptors originated from a middle-aged man in good health and CMV-seronegative.

The rearrangement links TRBV6-5 to TRBJ1-2, with D possibly being TRBD1 (6 bases). Germline CDR1 MNHEY, CDR2 SVGAGI. Trimming left V 6 bases short and J 8 bases short, with 16 bases between. The CDR3 runs 13 residues. The CDR3 spells CASSLIRGGGYTF. The CDR3 nucleotides are TGTGCCAGCAGCCTTATCAGGGGCGGGGGCTACACCTTC.

The rearrangement joins TRBV5-1 to TRBJ1-2, with TRBD1 matching 8 bases. Germline CDR1 SGHRS, CDR2 YFSETQ. V shed 3 bases and J 3 bases; nucleotides not matched to a gene: 1. The CDR3 contains 13 residues. CDR3 residues: CASSSTGDYGYTF. The CDR3 DNA follows: TGCGCCAGCAGCTCGACAGGGGACTATGGCTACACCTTC. Full variable domain (missing parts from reference TRBV5-1 and TRBJ1-2): KAGVTQTPRYLIKTRGQQVTLSCSPISGHRSVSWYQQTPGQGLQFLFEYFSETQRNKGNFPGRFSGRQFSNSRSEMNVSTLELGDSALYLCASSSTGDYGYTFGSGTRLTVV.

In its sample, this clone was seen once. The chain uses TRBV5-5 and TRBJ2-5, with 8 bases matching TRBD1. The CDR3 spans 15 residues. Looked up from germline, CDR1 is SGHKS and CDR2 is YYEKEE (reference sequence). V lost 5 bases, J lost 2 bases, and 8 bases stayed unmatched. The CDR3 reads CASSRQGASQETQYF. CDR3 in DNA: TGTGCCAGCAGTCGCCAGGGGGCCTCTCAAGAGACCCAGTACTTC.

V is TRBV6-1 and J is TRBJ1-2; the D is unclear. This CDR3 is built from 13 residues. The V gene lost 5 bases and the J gene lost 6 bases, with 13 bases spanning the gap. Germline V gene sequence: CDR1 MNHNS, CDR2 SASEGT. CDR3 sequence reads: CASSFSGENGYTF. CDR3 bases: TGTGCCAGCAGTTTCTCCGGGGAGAATGGCTACACCTTC.

This chain joins TRBV11-2 and TRBJ1-2; D uncertain. Germline CDR1 SGHAT, CDR2 FQNNGV. V lost 0 bases and J 7 bases, leaving 12 bases between the germline ends. CDR3 length: 14 residues. This chain's CDR3 is CASSLDQIGVGYTF. DNA for the CDR3: TGTGCCAGCAGCTTAGATCAAATCGGGGTTGGCTACACCTTC.

The J gene is TRBJ2-3, the V gene TRBV6-1; possible D gene TRBD2, 5 bases. This CDR3 is built from 14 residues. V gave up 6 bases and J gave up 2 bases, with 12 bases separating them. Per germline, CDR1 MNHNS and CDR2 SASEGT. This chain's CDR3 is CASRTGLTTDTQYF. The CDR3 DNA reads as TGTGCCAGCAGAACCGGACTCACCACAGATACGCAGTATTTT.

In this sample, this clone turned up once. The CDR3 is CASSLRRVTEAFF. Written as DNA, the CDR3 is TGTGCCAGCAGCCTCCGCCGGGTTACTGAAGCTTTCTTT. The chain has TRBV7-2 and TRBJ1-1; no definite D call. The CDR3 has 13 amino acids. Looked up from germline, CDR1 is SGHTA and CDR2 is FQGNSA. V lost 5 bases, J lost 5 bases, and 12 bases lay in between. The full variable domain, its missing parts supplied by reference TRBV7-2 and TRBJ1-1, is GAGVSQSPSNKVTEKGKDVELRCDPISGHTALYWYRQSLGQGLEFLIYFQGNSAPDKSGLPSDRFSAERTGGSVSTLTIQRTQQEDSAVYLCASSLRRVTEAFFGQGTRLTVV.

The V and J genes are TRBV7-9 and TRBJ1-2, with D unresolved. This CDR3 is 14 amino acids long. CDR1 is SEHNR, CDR2 FQNEAQ, per germline (reference sequence). Trimming removed 3 bases at V and 0 bases at J, with 8 bases between. CDR3 in DNA: TGTGCCAGCAGCTTTCCGGGGACTAACTATGGCTACACCTTC. This sequence encodes CASSFPGTNYGYTF.

V gene TRBV19 combines with J gene TRBJ1-1, with 10 bases that match TRBD1. CDR1 is LNHDA and CDR2 is SQIVND in the germline V gene (reference sequence). CDR3 length: 16 residues. V lost 3 bases, J lost 0 bases, and 4 bases stayed unmatched. The CDR3 reads CASSIAGQGLNTEAFF. CDR3 in DNA: TGTGCCAGTAGTATCGCGGGACAGGGGCTGAACACTGAAGCTTTCTTT.

This clone appeared once. This chain connects TRBV7-2 to TRBJ1-1; perhaps TRBD1 as D (5 bases). Germline CDR1 reads SGHTA; CDR2 reads FQGNSA. The CDR3 is 13 amino acids. The V end was cut by 5 bases, the J end by 1 base, with 8 bases between. The CDR3 sequence: CASSNGQNTEAFF. CDR3 nucleotide sequence: TGTGCCAGCAGCAACGGACAGAACACTGAAGCTTTCTTT.